This TCR beta chain was documented in a study of cytomegalovirus exposure and HLA in healthy donors. Notes on the study in general: Reports indicated that the classifier achieved high specificity and sensitivity in diagnosing cytomegalovirus status.

To note about this clone: The antigen is unknown.

Germline V lookup: CDR1 MNHEY, CDR2 SMNVEV (reference sequence). This CDR3 has 15 amino acids. With 7 bases clipped from V and 5 bases from J, the junction kept 9 bases outside the gene matches. The PCR ran on 60 Vbeta and 13 Jbeta primers. Generated by immunoSEQ multiplex PCR, the TCRdb table keeps only in-frame clones and is missing some. The sample carries about 90,000 clones, less than 65% recorded once. Each donor was nominally healthy when sampled (though unrecorded immune exposures were likely). Source material: PBMCs. The J gene is TRBJ2-5, the V gene TRBV27; TRBD1 aligns across 11 bases. The source is a woman aged 25 to 45 in good health and CMV-seropositive. The chain's CDR3 is CASNPRTGGGETQYF. The CDR3 bases are TGTGCCAGCAACCCCCGGACAGGGGGCGGTGAGACCCAGTACTTC.